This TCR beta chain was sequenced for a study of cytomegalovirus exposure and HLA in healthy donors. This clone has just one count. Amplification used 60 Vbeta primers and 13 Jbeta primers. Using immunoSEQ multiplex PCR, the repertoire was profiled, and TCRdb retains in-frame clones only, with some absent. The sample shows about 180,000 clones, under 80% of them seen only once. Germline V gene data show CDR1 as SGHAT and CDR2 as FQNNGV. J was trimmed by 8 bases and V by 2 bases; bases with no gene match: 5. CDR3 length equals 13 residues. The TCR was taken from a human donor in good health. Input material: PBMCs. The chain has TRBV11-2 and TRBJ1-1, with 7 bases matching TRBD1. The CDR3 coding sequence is TGTGCCAGCAGCTTAATCCGGACAGGCGAAGCTTTCTTT. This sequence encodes CASSLIRTGEAFF.